This T cell receptor beta chain came from a study of CD4 T cells in relation to SARS-CoV-2 and coronaviruses. Sequencing was performed with immunoSEQ multiplex PCR; in TCRdb, only in-frame clones are kept and a portion is missing. This sample has over 35,000 clones, with roughly 73% found just once. 75,000 to 100,000 naive or memory CD4+ cells were cultured with CEF peptides for about nine days. Germline CDR1 reads SGHRS; CDR2 reads YFSETQ. V dropped 4 bases and J dropped 7 bases, with 17 bases sitting between them. The CDR3 covers 14 residues. This clone was recorded once. The antigen is not known. This chain connects TRBV5-1 to TRBJ1-2, with D possibly being TRBD1 (6 bases). The TCR sequence derives from an adult with COVID-19. The sample comprised memory CD4+ T cells from PBMCs, cultured in vitro. The chain's CDR3 is CASSAREGGGGYTF. CDR3 coding DNA: TGCGCCAGCAGCGCGCGAGAGGGGGGAGGTGGCTACACCTTC.